The 18 T cell receptor beta chains below all came from one sample that was sequenced in a study of blood T cells in healthy people across ages. Then a second PCR, running about 6 to 12 cycles, was carried out with a sample-barcoded 5' primer and a J-beta primer mix. TCRdb used MiXCR to reprocess the 5' RACE reads, holding one entry per CDR3 protein. Here the sample spans hundreds of thousands of distinct CDR3 sequences, 52% being singletons. The sample comprised blood. The receptors originated from a woman aged 80 or over in good health.

This clonotype was observed a few times. This chain uses TRBV5-1 with TRBJ2-1; 9 nucleotides match TRBD2. The germline V gene encodes CDR1 SGHRS and CDR2 YFSETQ. Losses at the gene ends were 2 bases for V and 8 bases for J; bases not matched to a gene: 8. The length of the CDR3 is 15 residues. The CDR3 DNA reads as TGCGCCAGCAGCTTCGGGACTAGCAGAACGGATGAGCAGTTCTTC. Protein sequence: CASSFGTSRTDEQFF.

This clonotype occurred many times. The chain joins TRBV3-1 to TRBJ2-4; D possibly corresponds to TRBD2 (5 bases). The germline gives CDR1 LGHDT, CDR2 YNNKEL (reference sequence). The CDR3 has 14 amino acids. Trimming cost V 3 bases and J 0 bases, with 6 bases left between them. The CDR3 region is CASSHGLAKNIQYF. The DNA of the CDR3 is TGTGCCAGCAGCCACGGACTAGCCAAAAACATTCAGTACTTC.

The chain joins TRBV7-2 to TRBJ1-2, with a possible D match to TRBD1 (6 bases). This CDR3 spans 15 amino acids. The ends were cut back, 5 bases at V and 2 bases at J, with 15 bases in the middle. Germline V lookup: CDR1 SGHTA, CDR2 FQGNSA. CDR3 region: CASSPRTELNYGYTF. In nucleotides, the CDR3 is TGTGCCAGCAGCCCCCGGACAGAATTAAACTATGGCTACACCTTC.

The chain combines TRBV20-1 with TRBJ2-7; no clear D. V was clipped by 5 bases and J by 3 bases, with 8 bases between them. The CDR3 spans 11 residues. In germline, CDR1 is DFQATT, CDR2 SNEGSKA (reference sequence). The CDR3 loop reads CSAPTHYEQYF. The CDR3 DNA sequence: TGCAGTGCTCCGACTCACTACGAGCAGTACTTC.

This clonotype was recorded a few times. This chain uses TRBV12-3 or TRBV12-4 with TRBJ2-1; maybe TRBD2 (5 bases). V lost 1 base and J lost 11, with 9 bases in between. The CDR3 covers 12 residues. The CDR3 protein is CASSLVSGKQFF. Here the CDR3 DNA reads TGTGCCAGCAGTTTAGTTTCGGGAAAGCAGTTCTTC.

The gene calls are TRBV21-1 and TRBJ2-7; the table calls TRBD1, which could not be checked here. TRBV21-1 is classified as a pseudogene. This CDR3 comprises 16 residues. The chain's CDR3 is CASSKPYGGSGYEQYF. CDR3 bases: TGTGCCAGCAGCAAACCCTACGGGGGCAGCGGCTACGAGCAGTACTTC.

The chain links TRBV5-1 to TRBJ2-1; TRBD1 matches 11 bases. With 5 bases clipped from V and 6 bases from J, the junction kept 7 bases outside the gene matches. Per the germline V gene, CDR1 is SGHRS and CDR2 is YFSETQ. This CDR3 spans 15 amino acids. DNA of the CDR3: TGCGCCAGCAGGTCCGAGGACAGGGGGCTCAATGAGCAGTTCTTC. Translation gives CASRSEDRGLNEQFF.

The table lists this clonotype with many counts. This chain connects TRBV3-1 to TRBJ2-1; D uncertain. Germline V gene lookup returns CDR1 LGHDT and CDR2 YNNKEL (reference sequence). Trimming removed 0 bases at V and 6 bases at J, with 15 bases between. The CDR3 runs to 16 residues. In nucleotides, the CDR3 is TGTGCCAGCAGCCAAGATCCCCAGATGCCGATCAATGAGCAGTTCTTC. Residues: CASSQDPQMPINEQFF.

On this clonotype itself: This may be a read error: a much more frequent sequence differs by one nucleotide. The CDR3 nucleotides are TGTGCCAGCAGTTACTTCCAGGGCTATGGCTGCACCTTC. Its translation is CASSYFQGYGCTF. The genes are TRBV6-5 and TRBJ1-2; TRBD1 might be the D (5 bases). CDR1 is MNHEY, CDR2 SVGAGI, per germline. The CDR3 loop spans 13 amino acids.

The chain is built from TRBV7-9 and TRBJ2-3, with D perhaps matching TRBD2 (6 bases). Trimming removed 0 bases from V and 6 bases from J, with 19 bases in between. CDR3 length: 17 amino acids. In germline, CDR1 is SEHNR, CDR2 FQNEAQ (reference sequence). DNA of the CDR3: TGTGCCAGCAGCTTAGCGCGGGGAATCACTCAACGGGATACGCAGTATTTT. This encodes CASSLARGITQRDTQYF.

This clonotype was seen only once. The genes are TRBV20-1 and TRBJ2-3; D possibly corresponds to TRBD1 (5 bases). Trimming cost V 5 bases and J 0 bases, with 12 bases left between them. This CDR3 is 14 amino acids long. The germline CDR1 and CDR2 sequences are DFQATT and SNEGSKA (reference sequence). CDR3 region: CSAAKTASTDTQYF. For the CDR3, the DNA is TGCAGTGCTGCCAAGACAGCAAGCACAGATACGCAGTATTTT.

This clonotype was picked up a small number of times. This chain links TRBV3-1 with TRBJ1-5; 9 bases map to TRBD1. V trimming: 3 bases; J trimming: 7 bases; junction bases outside the gene matches: 7. The CDR3 runs 15 residues. Looked up from germline, CDR1 is LGHDT and CDR2 is YNNKEL (reference sequence). For the CDR3, the DNA is TGTGCCAGCAGCCAGGAAACAGGGGGCCGACAGCCCCAGCATTTT. This gives the protein CASSQETGGRQPQHF.

This clonotype was seen a few times. A much larger clone differs by one base, so this may be a read error. The CDR3 nucleotides read TGCGCCAGCAGCCAAGTTTGGCCTAGCTCTTACAATGAGCAGTACTTC. It translates to CASSQVWPSSYNEQYF. The rearrangement links TRBV4-1 to TRBJ2-1; the D gene is possibly TRBD2 (5 bases). The end of the DNA fits TRBJ2-7 better, so the J call may be wrong. The CDR3 runs 16 residues. CDR1 and CDR2 (germline): MGHRA, YSYEKL.

The J gene is TRBJ2-3, the V gene TRBV15, with D unresolved. Between the trimmed V and J ends, which lost 3 bases and 6 bases, there was a span of 7 bases. This CDR3 comprises 12 residues. CDR1 LNHNV and CDR2 YYDKDF come from the germline V gene (reference sequence). The CDR3 is CATSRARDTQYF. The DNA for the CDR3 is TGTGCCACCAGCAGGGCACGCGATACGCAGTATTTT.

CDR3 loop: CATSRRGRDEQFF. The CDR3 nucleotides are TGTGCCACCAGTCGGAGGGGTCGGGACGAGCAGTTCTTC. V usage is TRBV24-1 and J usage is TRBJ2-1; D is perhaps TRBD2 (6 bases). The V end lost 6 bases, the J end lost 10 bases, and 15 bases lay between the germline ends. The CDR3 totals 13 residues. Germline V CDR1 and CDR2: KGHDR, SFDVKD.

A word on this clonotype: This sequence may be a read error, since a much larger clone differs from it by one base. This chain links TRBV7-9 with TRBJ2-1; 7 bases line up with TRBD2. Germline V gene sequence: CDR1 SEHNR, CDR2 FQNEAQ (reference sequence). The CDR3 has 14 residues. CDR3 loop: CTSSPSGADNEQFF. The CDR3 DNA sequence: TGTACCAGCAGCCCCAGCGGGGCCGACAATGAGCAGTTCTTC.

The rearrangement joins TRBV11-2 to TRBJ2-7, with 7 bases that match TRBD2. CDR1 and CDR2 (germline): SGHAT, FQNNGV. The CDR3 covers 17 residues. The ends lost 1 base at V and 0 bases at J; junction bases unmatched: 9. The DNA for the CDR3 is TGTGCCAGCAGCTTAGCGATAACTAGCGTCGCCTCCTACGAGCAGTACTTC. Its translation: CASSLAITSVASYEQYF.

A remark on this clonotype: This may stem from a read error, because a much larger clone lies one nucleotide away. The CDR3 nucleotides read TGTGCCAGCAGTACTATCGGACGCGACAAGGACGACTACAATGAGCAGTTCTTC. This sequence encodes CASSTIGRDKDDYNEQFF. The chain is built from TRBV25-1 and TRBJ2-1; D gene uncertain. V lost 5 bases to trimming and J lost 3 bases, with 23 bases between them. The CDR3 extends over 18 amino acids. Germline-derived CDR1 and CDR2 are MGHDK and SYGVNS.